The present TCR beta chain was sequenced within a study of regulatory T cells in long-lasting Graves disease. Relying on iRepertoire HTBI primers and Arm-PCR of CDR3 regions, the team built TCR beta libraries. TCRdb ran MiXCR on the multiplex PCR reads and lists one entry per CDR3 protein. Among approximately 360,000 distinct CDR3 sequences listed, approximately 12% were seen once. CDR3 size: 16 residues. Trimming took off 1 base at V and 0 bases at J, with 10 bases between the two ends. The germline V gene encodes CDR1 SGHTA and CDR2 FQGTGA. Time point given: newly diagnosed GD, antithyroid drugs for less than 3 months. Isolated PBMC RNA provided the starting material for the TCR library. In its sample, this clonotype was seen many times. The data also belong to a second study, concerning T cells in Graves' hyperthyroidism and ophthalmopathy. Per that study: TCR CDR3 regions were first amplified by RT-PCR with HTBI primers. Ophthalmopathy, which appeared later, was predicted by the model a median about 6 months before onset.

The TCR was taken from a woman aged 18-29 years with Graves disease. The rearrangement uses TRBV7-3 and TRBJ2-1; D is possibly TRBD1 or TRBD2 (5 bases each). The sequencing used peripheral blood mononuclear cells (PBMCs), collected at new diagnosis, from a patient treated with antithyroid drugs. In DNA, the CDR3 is TGTGCCAGCAGCTTAATGGCAGGGAGCTCCTACAATGAGCAGTTCTTC. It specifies CASSLMAGSSYNEQFF.